Listed below are T cell receptor beta chains from one sample, sequenced in a study of tumor-infiltrating lymphocytes in primary liver carcinoma. A single record per CDR3 protein comes from TCRdb applying MiXCR to the multiplex PCR reads. Altogether 99,000 or so distinct CDR3 sequences are present, 69% being singletons, with the ten largest covering around 8.8%. Sequenced input: liver tumor tissue from sampling region 5. The receptors were sampled from a woman in her sixties or seventies with primary liver carcinoma and hepatitis B virus infection. Both conserved end residues are part of each CDR3. D genes are given only for firm matches. Size values are once, few and many counts, or a class for expanded clones, and some rows have none.

d_call	j_call	cdr3_length	v_call	clone_size	cdr3_nt	cdr3_aa
NA	TRBJ2-1	15	TRBV12-3/TRBV12-4	once	TGTGCCAGCAACGTCACAGGGTCCCTTGTCAATGAACAGTTCTTC	CASNVTGSLVNEQFF
NA	TRBJ1-3	14	TRBV7-9	NA	TGTGACAGCAGCTCCCCCAGGGTCGGGGACACCATATATTTT	CDSSSPRVGDTIYF
TRBD1	TRBJ2-1	17	TRBV5-1	many	TGCGCCAGCAGCTTGGACAGGGGGCCCGGCGTGTACAATGAGCAGTTCTTC	CASSLDRGPGVYNEQFF
TRBD2	TRBJ2-1	15	TRBV28	NA	TGTGCCAGCAGTTCCACGGGACTAGCGATACCCAGGGAGTTCTTC	CASSSTGLAIPREFF
NA	TRBJ2-1	16	TRBV11-2	NA	TGTGCCAGCAGCTTAGCAGAACGCCCCTCCTACAATGAGCAGTTCTTC	CASSLAERPSYNEQFF
TRBD1	TRBJ1-1	16	TRBV19	NA	TGTGACAGTAGTGCGAGACCTTCCGGGACAGGGACTGAAGCTTTCTTT	CDSSARPSGTGTEAFF
NA	TRBJ2-1	15	TRBV6-1	NA	TGTACCAGCAGTGATTCGGGGGTGTCCTACAATGAGCAGTTCTTC	CTSSDSGVSYNEQFF
NA	TRBJ2-1	14	TRBV11-1	NA	TGTGCCAGCAGCTTAGGCGGTCCGGGGAATGAGCAGTTCTTC	CASSLGGPGNEQFF
NA	TRBJ2-7	12	TRBV6-5	NA	TGTGCCAGCAGGGAAGGGCCTTACGACCAGTACTTC	CASREGPYDQYF
TRBD2	TRBJ2-5	14	TRBV29-1	many	TGCAGCGTTGAGGGGACTAGCGGGAGGGAGACCCAGTACTTC	CSVEGTSGRETQYF
NA	TRBJ2-1	14	TRBV4-1	NA	TGCGCCAGCAACCAGAGGGGTTCGGAGTATGAGCAGTTCTTC	CASNQRGSEYEQFF
TRBD2	TRBJ2-1	16	TRBV5-5	many	TGTGCCAGCAGCTTGGAGCGGGAGTACTCCTACAATGAGCAGTTCTTC	CASSLEREYSYNEQFF
NA	TRBJ2-3	12	TRBV29-1	NA	TGCAGTGGCGACCCTAGCACAGATATGCAGTATTTT	CSGDPSTDMQYF
NA	TRBJ1-5	15	TRBV28	NA	TGTGCCAGCAGCCCCCCGGGGGGTATCAATCAGCCCCAGCATTTT	CASSPPGGINQPQHF
NA	TRBJ1-2	12	TRBV20-1	NA	TGCAGTGCTAGTAGCCAGGACTATAGCTACACCTTC	CSASSQDYSYTF
NA	TRBJ2-7	16	TRBV4-1	NA	TGCGCCAGCAGCCAAGGGGGGGGCAGGTGGTTTCGTGAGCAGTACTTC	CASSQGGGRWFREQYF
TRBD1	TRBJ2-7	15	TRBV28	NA	TGTGCCAGCAGCCCCCCCGGGACAGGCCCCTACGAGCAGTACTTC	CASSPPGTGPYEQYF
NA	TRBJ1-3	15	TRBV6-1	NA	TGTGCCAGCAGTGAATCGGGGGACTACTCTGAAACCATATATTTT	CASSESGDYSETIYF
NA	TRBJ2-4	15	TRBV6-1	NA	TGTGCCAGCAGTGAAGTCAACGGGAGCTTGAACATTCAGTACTTC	CASSEVNGSLNIQYF
TRBD1	TRBJ2-7	15	TRBV4-2	NA	TGTGCCAGCAGTCAAGGCTCGGACAGGGCCTACGAGCAGTGCTTC	CASSQGSDRAYEQCF
NA	TRBJ2-5	15	TRBV11-3	NA	TGTGCCAGCAGTTTAGATATGGGAGACCAGGGGACCCAGTACTTC	CASSLDMGDQGTQYF
NA	TRBJ1-2	13	TRBV29-1	NA	NA	CSVAQGTEDGCTF
NA	TRBJ1-1	17	TRBV4-2	NA	TGTGCCAGCAGCCAAGATCCTAGTACTGAAGAGAACACTGAAACTTTCTTT	CASSQDPSTEENTETFF
NA	TRBJ1-5	14	TRBV6-5	few	TGTGTCAGCAGTTACGCGGGGCCGGGTCAGCCCCAGCATTTT	CVSSYAGPGQPQHF
TRBD1	TRBJ1-2	14	TRBV11-2	NA	TGTGCCAACAGCTTCACACAGGGGGGGGATGGCTACAACTTC	CANSFTQGGDGYNF
NA	TRBJ1-1	14	TRBV5-1	NA	TGCGCCAGCAGCCCGCCGGCGGGGACGACTGTAGCTTTCTTT	CASSPPAGTTVAFF
NA	TRBJ2-7	12	TRBV7-9	NA	TGTGCCAGCAGCTTAGGATTGGGAGGAAAGCACTTC	CASSLGLGGKHF
NA	TRBJ1-5	15	TRBV28	NA	TGTGCCAGCAGTTTATCTGGGGAACACAATCAGCCCCAGCATTTT	CASSLSGEHNQPQHF
TRBD2	TRBJ2-4	14	TRBV11-2	few	TGTGCCAGTAGCAACCGACTAGCTGGAAACACTCAGTATTTC	CASSNRLAGNTQYF
TRBD2	TRBJ2-7	17	TRBV7-9	many	TGTGCCAGCAGCCCTAGGACTAGCGGGAAGGCGGTCTACGAGCAGTACTTC	CASSPRTSGKAVYEQYF
NA	TRBJ2-5	16	TRBV4-1	many	TGCGCCAGCAGCCAAGGCCGTGAGAGGGCCATGGAGACCCAGTACTTC	CASSQGRERAMETQYF
NA	TRBJ2-5	14	TRBV5-4	many	TGTGCCAGCAGCTTGATGACTAGTAGGGAGACCCAGTACTTC	CASSLMTSRETQYF
NA	TRBJ1-2	12	TRBV28	many	TGTGCCAGCAGTTTTTTGGGCTATGGCTACACCTTC	CASSFLGYGYTF
NA	TRBJ1-1	12	TRBV12-3/TRBV12-4	NA	TGTACCAGCAGGCCCGCATACACTGAAGCTTTCTTT	CTSRPAYTEAFF
TRBD1	TRBJ1-2	15	TRBV5-6	NA	TGTGCCAGCAGCCCGAACAGGGGGCTTGGCTATTGCTACACCTTC	CASSPNRGLGYCYTF
NA	TRBJ1-2	13	TRBV5-1	NA	TGTGACAGCAGGTCCGGGACGGTCTATGGATACACCTTC	CDSRSGTVYGYTF
TRBD2	TRBJ2-1	16	TRBV6-1	NA	TGTGCCAGCAGTCCAGGACTAGTGGCAATGAACAATGAGCAGTTCTTC	CASSPGLVAMNNEQFF
NA	TRBJ2-1	14	TRBV6-2/TRBV6-3	NA	TGTGCCGGCAGTTACTCGATGATCCAGCATGAGGAATTCTTC	CAGSYSMIQHEEFF
NA	TRBJ2-4	13	TRBV29-1	NA	TGCAGCGTTGAAAACGGGGCCCGAAACGTTCAGTACTTC	CSVENGARNVQYF
TRBD2	TRBJ2-7	15	TRBV5-1	NA	TGCACCAGCAGCTTGGGAGGGAGGGGTCTCTACGAGCAGTACTTC	CTSSLGGRGLYEQYF
TRBD1	TRBJ2-3	15	TRBV7-9	NA	TGTGCCAGCAGCTTTGGGACAGGGCTCACAGATACGCAGTATTTT	CASSFGTGLTDTQYF
TRBD1	TRBJ1-6	14	TRBV25-1	NA	TGTGCCAGCTCACAGGGGGCGCGTGGATCACCCCTCCACTTT	CASSQGARGSPLHF
NA	TRBJ2-1	12	TRBV11-3	NA	TGTGCCTGCAGTGTGGGCTACAATGGGCAGTTCTTC	CACSVGYNGQFF